A selection of T cell receptor beta chains follows, all from one sample in a study of Graves' ophthalmopathy and Graves' hyperthyroidism. TCRdb reprocessed the multiplex PCR reads with MiXCR, giving one entry per CDR3 protein. Of fewer than 250,000 distinct CDR3 sequences in the sample, approximately 29% were seen once. The sample was peripheral blood. The receptors originated from a man aged 50 to 59 with Graves' ophthalmopathy. Both conserved end residues are part of each CDR3. The D gene is left open where the match is weak. Clone sizes are given selectively: once, few, many, or a class where the clone is expanded.

>TRBJ2-5|TRBV7-7|many|TRBD2
CASSLSREIETQYF
TGTGCTAGCAGCCTCTCGCGGGAGATAGAGACCCAGTACTTC
>TRBJ2-5|TRBV4-1|many|TRBD1
CASSQAPGQGPETQYF
TGCGCCAGCAGCCAGGCTCCGGGACAGGGGCCAGAGACCCAGTACTTC
>TRBJ1-2|TRBV28|-|-
CASSLPGTPGGGYTF
TGTGCCAGCAGTTTACCTGGGACGCCGGGAGGCGGCTACACCTTC
>TRBJ1-2|TRBV28|many|TRBD1
CASSLAGGTGYGYTF
TGTGCCAGCAGTCTTGCGGGGGGGACAGGCTATGGCTACACCTTC
>TRBJ2-7|TRBV29-1|many|-
CSIQTGRTYEQYF
TGCAGCATCCAGACCGGGCGTACCTACGAGCAGTACTTC
>TRBJ2-7|TRBV10-3|many|TRBD2
CAISLNGLAGELQYF
TGTGCCATCAGCCTAAACGGACTAGCGGGAGAGTTGCAGTACTTC
>TRBJ2-7|TRBV18|many|-
CASSTRGTAKYEQYF
TGTGCCAGCTCAACCCGCGGGACGGCCAAGTACGAGCAGTACTTC
>TRBJ1-1|TRBV6-1|-|TRBD1
CASRLTGENTEAFF
TGTGCCAGCAGGTTGACAGGGGAGAACACTGAAGCTTTCTTT
>TRBJ1-2|TRBV6-1|-|-
CASASRKFGYTF
TGTGCCAGCGCATCTAGGAAATTCGGCTACACCTTC
>TRBJ2-5|TRBV12-3/TRBV12-4|many|TRBD2
CASSAQRGRETQYF
TGTGCCAGCAGTGCCCAGCGGGGGCGAGAGACCCAGTACTTC
>TRBJ2-5|TRBV2|-|-
CASSAQGYQETQYF
TGTGCCAGCAGTGCACAGGGATACCAAGAGACCCAGTACTTC
>TRBJ2-5|TRBV6-2/TRBV6-3|-|-
CASSSYGSQETQYF
TGTGCCAGCAGTTCGTACGGGAGCCAAGAGACCCAGTACTTC
>TRBJ1-1|TRBV3-1|-|-
CASSQDSEAFF
TGTGCCAGCAGCCAAGATAGTGAAGCTTTCTTT
>TRBJ1-5|TRBV20-1|many|-
CSARASGEPQHF
TGCAGTGCTAGGGCGTCAGGGGAGCCCCAGCATTTT
>TRBJ2-5|TRBV7-8|many|TRBD2
CASSLGSGTRAQYF
TGTGCCAGCAGCTTAGGTAGCGGGACCCGGGCCCAGTACTTC
>TRBJ2-5|TRBV2|many|-
CASSEAGGRETQYF
TGTGCCAGCAGTGAAGCAGGGGGTAGAGAGACCCAGTACTTC
>TRBJ1-2|TRBV28|many|-
CASSPRGDYGYTF
TGTGCCAGCAGTCCCAGGGGCGACTATGGCTACACCTTC
>TRBJ2-7|TRBV6-5|-|TRBD1
CASTLVDRDEQYF
TGTGCCAGCACTTTAGTGGACAGGGACGAGCAGTACTTC
>TRBJ1-6|TRBV7-3|-|TRBD1
CAPSGTGDTSYNSPLHF
TGTGCCCCGTCCGGGACAGGGGACACCTCCTATAATTCACCCCTCCACTTT
>TRBJ1-5|TRBV30|many|-
CAWSVRLNQPQHF
TGTGCCTGGAGTGTACGGCTAAATCAGCCCCAGCATTTT
>TRBJ2-5|TRBV10-3|many|-
CAISATDSRETQYF
TGTGCCATCAGTGCGACAGACTCTCGGGAGACCCAGTACTTC
>TRBJ2-7|TRBV29-1|many|TRBD1
CSALGQGPYEQYF
TGCAGCGCCCTGGGACAGGGCCCCTACGAGCAGTACTTC
>TRBJ2-7|TRBV6-2/TRBV6-3|-|TRBD1
CASTEQGDAEQYF
TGTGCCAGCACGGAACAGGGGGACGCCGAGCAGTACTTC
>TRBJ1-2|TRBV30|once|-
CAWSVEGGYTF
TGTGCCTGGAGTGTAGAGGGAGGCTACACCTTC
>TRBJ2-5|TRBV6-1|many|TRBD2
CASSTAWTSGVQETQYF
TGTGCCAGCAGCACCGCCTGGACTAGCGGGGTTCAAGAGACCCAGTACTTC
>TRBJ1-2|TRBV10-3|-|-
CAISRDKIQGSNYGYTF
TGTGCCATCAGCAGAGACAAAATACAGGGCTCTAACTATGGCTACACCTTC
>TRBJ1-5|TRBV6-1|-|-
CASSAGWAYNQPQHF
TGTGCCAGCAGCGCCGGGTGGGCATATAATCAGCCCCAGCATTTT
>TRBJ1-1|TRBV6-1|many|-
CASSEPTPVAGYAFF
TGTGCCAGCAGTGAACCCACTCCGGTTGCGGGATACGCTTTCTTT
>TRBJ2-7|TRBV28|many|-
CASSLTPTVLRYEQYF
TGTGCCAGCAGTTTAACGCCGACAGTCCTGCGCTACGAGCAGTACTTC
>TRBJ1-2|TRBV6-1|-|TRBD1
CASSGRDSYGYTF
TGTGCCAGCAGTGGCCGGGACAGCTATGGCTACACCTTC
>TRBJ1-2|TRBV29-1|-|-
CSVENWDSPSPNYGYTF
TGCAGCGTTGAAAACTGGGACTCACCATCTCCTAACTATGGCTACACCTTC
>TRBJ2-5|TRBV7-2|many|TRBD1
CASSFDRGGRETQYF
TGTGCCAGCAGCTTCGACAGGGGGGGACGAGAGACCCAGTACTTC
>TRBJ1-1|TRBV12-3/TRBV12-4|-|TRBD1
CASSGGQGGWTEAFF
TGTGCCAGCAGTGGGGGACAGGGGGGGTGGACTGAAGCTTTCTTT
>TRBJ1-1|TRBV25-1|-|-
CASSAAGGATEAFF
TGTGCCAGCAGTGCAGCCGGGGGGGCCACTGAAGCTTTCTTT
>TRBJ1-1|TRBV18|many|-
CASSPRVNTEAFF
TGTGCCAGCTCACCCCGGGTGAACACTGAAGCTTTCTTT
>TRBJ1-1|TRBV12-3/TRBV12-4|-|-
CASTPVGGMNTEAFF
TGTGCCAGCACCCCCGTGGGAGGTATGAACACTGAAGCTTTCTTT
>TRBJ1-5|TRBV6-2/TRBV6-3|few|-
CASSWAYYQPQHF
TGTGCCAGCAGTTGGGCGTATTATCAGCCCCAGCATTTT
>TRBJ1-1|TRBV5-1|-|-
CASSLQALRSEAFF
TGCGCCAGCAGCTTGCAGGCCCTACGAAGTGAAGCTTTCTTT
>TRBJ2-2|TRBV7-9|-|-
CASSPMGWAGELFF
TGTGCCAGCAGTCCAATGGGCTGGGCCGGGGAGCTGTTTTTT
>TRBJ2-5|TRBV4-3|-|-
CASSQDFRETQYF
TGCGCCAGCAGCCAAGATTTTAGGGAGACCCAGTACTTC
>TRBJ2-7|TRBV10-3|many|TRBD2
CAISTASGTVSYEQYF
TGTGCCATCAGTACAGCTAGCGGGACGGTCTCCTACGAGCAGTACTTC
>TRBJ2-7|TRBV9|many|TRBD1
CASSVGQGGGEQYF
TGTGCCAGCAGCGTAGGACAGGGGGGGGGCGAGCAGTACTTC
>TRBJ1-6|TRBV6-1|many|TRBD1
CASSELRDRVSPLHF
TGTGCCAGCAGTGAATTACGGGACAGGGTCTCACCCCTCCACTTT
>TRBJ2-2|TRBV30|-|-
CAWRADRYGELFF
TGTGCCTGGAGGGCGGACAGATACGGGGAGCTGTTTTTT
>TRBJ1-1|TRBV6-9|-|-
CASSNDRAFGTEAFF
TGTGCCAGCAGTAATGACCGGGCCTTTGGCACTGAAGCTTTCTTT
>TRBJ1-1|TRBV30|many|TRBD1
CAWRQGMDTEAFF
TGTGCCTGGAGACAGGGGATGGACACTGAAGCTTTCTTT
>TRBJ2-7|TRBV28|many|-
CASSDDSSSYEQYF
TGTGCCAGCAGTGACGACAGCTCCTCCTACGAGCAGTACTTC
>TRBJ2-7|TRBV25-1|many|TRBD2
CASSRTSGDSYEQYF
TGTGCCAGCAGTAGAACCAGCGGGGACTCCTACGAGCAGTACTTC
>TRBJ1-1|TRBV10-3|many|-
CAISAGVTEAFF
TGTGCCATCAGTGCAGGGGTAACTGAAGCTTTCTTT
>TRBJ1-1|TRBV6-2/TRBV6-3|-|-
CASSYSLGEAFF
TGTGCCAGCAGTTACTCGTTAGGTGAAGCTTTCTTT
>TRBJ1-3|TRBV6-5|many|-
CASSYTSGNTIYF
TGTGCCAGCAGTTACACCTCTGGAAACACCATATATTTT
>TRBJ2-5|TRBV30|many|TRBD2
CAWSRGAGVGETQYF
TGTGCCTGGAGTAGGGGAGCGGGAGTAGGCGAGACCCAGTACTTC
>TRBJ2-7|TRBV11-1|many|-
CASSLATAAYEQYF
TGTGCCAGCAGCTTAGCGACGGCGGCCTACGAGCAGTACTTC
>TRBJ2-7|TRBV6-1|-|-
CASSKVGRGGDEQYF
TGTGCCAGCAGCAAGGTCGGCAGGGGTGGGGACGAGCAGTACTTC
>TRBJ1-1|TRBV12-3/TRBV12-4|-|-
CAIKSPQNTEAFF
TGTGCCATCAAATCCCCACAGAACACTGAAGCTTTCTTT